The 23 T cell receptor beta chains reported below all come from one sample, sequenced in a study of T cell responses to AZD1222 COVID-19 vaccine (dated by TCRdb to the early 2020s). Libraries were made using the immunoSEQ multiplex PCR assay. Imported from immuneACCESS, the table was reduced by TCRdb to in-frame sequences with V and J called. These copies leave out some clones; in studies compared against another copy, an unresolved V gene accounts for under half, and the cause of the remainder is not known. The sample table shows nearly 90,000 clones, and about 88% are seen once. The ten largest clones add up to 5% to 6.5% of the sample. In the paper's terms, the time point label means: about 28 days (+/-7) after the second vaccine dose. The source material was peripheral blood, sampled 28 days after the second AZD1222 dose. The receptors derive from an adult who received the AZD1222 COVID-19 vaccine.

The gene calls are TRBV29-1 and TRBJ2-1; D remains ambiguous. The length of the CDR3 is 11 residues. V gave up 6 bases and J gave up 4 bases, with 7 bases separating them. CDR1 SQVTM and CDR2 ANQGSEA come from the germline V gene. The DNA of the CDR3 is TGCAGCGTATTAGTTTACAATGAGCAGTTCTTC. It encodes CSVLVYNEQFF.

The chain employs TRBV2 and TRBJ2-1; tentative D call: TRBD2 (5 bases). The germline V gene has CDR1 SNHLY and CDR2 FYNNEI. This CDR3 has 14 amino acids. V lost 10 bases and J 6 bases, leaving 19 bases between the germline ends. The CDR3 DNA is TGTGCCAATAACAACGGGCTAGCCCCCAATGAGCAGTTCTTC. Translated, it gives CANNNGLAPNEQFF.

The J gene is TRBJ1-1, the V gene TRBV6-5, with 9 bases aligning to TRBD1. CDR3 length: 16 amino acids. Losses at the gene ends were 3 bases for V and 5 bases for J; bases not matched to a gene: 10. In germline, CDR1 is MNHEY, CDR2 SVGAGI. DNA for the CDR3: TGTGCCAGCAGTTATGATGGGACAGGGCTCTGGACTGAAGCTTTCTTT. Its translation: CASSYDGTGLWTEAFF.

The CDR3 DNA sequence: TGTGCCTGGAACACGGGGGGGCTCTACGAGCAGTACTTC. Protein: CAWNTGGLYEQYF. V usage is TRBV30 and J usage is TRBJ2-7; TRBD2 agrees at 8 bases. CDR1 and CDR2 (germline): GTSNPN, SVGIG (reference sequence). The trim removed 4 bases at V and 3 bases at J, leaving 5 bases unmatched. This CDR3 is 13 amino acids long.

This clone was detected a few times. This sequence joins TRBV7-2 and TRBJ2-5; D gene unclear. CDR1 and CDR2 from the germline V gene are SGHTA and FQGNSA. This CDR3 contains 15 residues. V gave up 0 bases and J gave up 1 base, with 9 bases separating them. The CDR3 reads CASSLAGRSQETQYF. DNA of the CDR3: TGTGCCAGCAGCTTAGCTGGGCGTTCCCAAGAGACCCAGTACTTC.

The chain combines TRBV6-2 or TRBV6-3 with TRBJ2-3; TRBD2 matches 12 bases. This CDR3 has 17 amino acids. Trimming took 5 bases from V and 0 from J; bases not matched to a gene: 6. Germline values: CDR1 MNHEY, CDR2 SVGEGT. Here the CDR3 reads CASSLSSGGASTDTQYF. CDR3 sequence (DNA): TGTGCCAGCAGTCTCTCTAGCGGGGGGGCTAGCACAGATACGCAGTATTTT.

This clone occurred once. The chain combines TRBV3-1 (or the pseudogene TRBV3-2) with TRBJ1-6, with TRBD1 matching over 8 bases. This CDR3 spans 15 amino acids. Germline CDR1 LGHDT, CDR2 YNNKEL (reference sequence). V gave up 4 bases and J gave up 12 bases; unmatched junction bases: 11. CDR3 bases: TGTGCCAGCAGCCCAGGGACAGGTCCTGGGTTACCCCTCCACTTT. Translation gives CASSPGTGPGLPLHF.

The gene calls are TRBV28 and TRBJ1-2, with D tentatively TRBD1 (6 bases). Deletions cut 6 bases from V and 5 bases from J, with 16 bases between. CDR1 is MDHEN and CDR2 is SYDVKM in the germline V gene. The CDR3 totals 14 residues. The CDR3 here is CASRTPDRLYGYTF. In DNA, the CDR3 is TGTGCCAGCAGAACTCCCGACAGGCTGTATGGCTACACCTTC.

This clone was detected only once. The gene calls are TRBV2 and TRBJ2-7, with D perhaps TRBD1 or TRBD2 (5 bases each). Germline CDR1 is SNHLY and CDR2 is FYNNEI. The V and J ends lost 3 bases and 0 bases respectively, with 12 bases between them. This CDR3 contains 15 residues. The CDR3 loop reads CASSDRGRSSYEQYF. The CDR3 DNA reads TGTGCCAGCAGTGACCGGGGCCGCTCCTCCTACGAGCAGTACTTC.

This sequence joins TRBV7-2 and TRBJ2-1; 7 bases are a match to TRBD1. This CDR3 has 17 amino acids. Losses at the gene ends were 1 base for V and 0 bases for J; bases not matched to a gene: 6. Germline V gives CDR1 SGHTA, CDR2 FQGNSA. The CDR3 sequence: CASSLGSGTASYNEQFF. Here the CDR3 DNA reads TGTGCCAGCAGCTTAGGTTCTGGGACAGCCTCCTACAATGAGCAGTTCTTC.

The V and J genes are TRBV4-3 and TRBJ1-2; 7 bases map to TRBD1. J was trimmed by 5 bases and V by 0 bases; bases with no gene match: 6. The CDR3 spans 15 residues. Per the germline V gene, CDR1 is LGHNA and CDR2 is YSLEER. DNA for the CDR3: TGCGCCAGCAGCCAAGAAGGGGACAGACCGTATGGCTACACCTTC. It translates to CASSQEGDRPYGYTF.

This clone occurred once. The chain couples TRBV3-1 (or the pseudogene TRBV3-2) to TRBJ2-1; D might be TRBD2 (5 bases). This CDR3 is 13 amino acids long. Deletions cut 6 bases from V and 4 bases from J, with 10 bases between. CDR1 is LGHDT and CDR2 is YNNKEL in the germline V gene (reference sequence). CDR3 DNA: TGTGCCAGCAGTCCGGACTGGTACAATGAGCAGTTCTTC. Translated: CASSPDWYNEQFF.

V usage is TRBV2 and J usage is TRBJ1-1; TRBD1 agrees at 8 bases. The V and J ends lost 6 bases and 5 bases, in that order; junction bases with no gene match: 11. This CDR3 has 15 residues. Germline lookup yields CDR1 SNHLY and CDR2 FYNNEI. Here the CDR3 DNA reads TGTGCCAGCAGGGGAGACAGGGGAGGGTGGACTGAAGCTTTCTTT. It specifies CASRGDRGGWTEAFF.

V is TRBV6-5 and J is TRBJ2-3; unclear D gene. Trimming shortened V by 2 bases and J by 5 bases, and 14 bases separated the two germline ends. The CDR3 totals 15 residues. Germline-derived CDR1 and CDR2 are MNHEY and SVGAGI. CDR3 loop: CASSYPSVVGDTQYF. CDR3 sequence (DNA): TGTGCCAGCAGTTACCCCTCGGTAGTCGGAGATACGCAGTATTTT.

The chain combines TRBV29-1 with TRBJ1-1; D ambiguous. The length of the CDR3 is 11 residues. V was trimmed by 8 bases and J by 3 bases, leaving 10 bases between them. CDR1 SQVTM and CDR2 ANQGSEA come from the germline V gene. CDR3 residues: CSPVRDTEAFF. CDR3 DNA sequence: TGCAGCCCCGTGAGGGACACTGAAGCTTTCTTT.

The CDR3 sequence: CAWKTGGSAGELFF. The CDR3, as DNA: TGTGCCTGGAAAACAGGGGGAAGTGCCGGGGAGCTGTTTTTT. The chain recombines TRBV30 with TRBJ2-2; 8 positions agree with TRBD1. CDR1 is GTSNPN and CDR2 is SVGIG in the germline V gene (reference sequence). The CDR3 loop spans 14 amino acids. Trimming at V came to 4 bases and at J to 6 bases, leaving 7 bases not matched to a gene.

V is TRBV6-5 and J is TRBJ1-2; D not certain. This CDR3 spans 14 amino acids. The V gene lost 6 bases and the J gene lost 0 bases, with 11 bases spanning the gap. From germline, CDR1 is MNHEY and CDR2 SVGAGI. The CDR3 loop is CASSRPVTNYGYTF. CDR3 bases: TGTGCCAGCAGCCGACCAGTTACTAACTATGGCTACACCTTC.

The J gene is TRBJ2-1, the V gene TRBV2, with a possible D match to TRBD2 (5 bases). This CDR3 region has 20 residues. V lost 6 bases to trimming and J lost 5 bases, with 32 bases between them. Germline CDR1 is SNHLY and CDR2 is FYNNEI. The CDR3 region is CASSSPGSDRTRPSDNEQFF. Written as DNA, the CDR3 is TGTGCCAGCAGCAGTCCTGGTTCCGATCGGACTCGCCCGTCGGACAATGAGCAGTTCTTC.

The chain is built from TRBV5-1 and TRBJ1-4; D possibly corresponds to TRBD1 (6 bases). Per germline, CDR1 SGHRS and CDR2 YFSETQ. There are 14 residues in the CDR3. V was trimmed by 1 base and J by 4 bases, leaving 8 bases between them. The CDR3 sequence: CASSLTGNNEKLFF. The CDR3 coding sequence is TGCGCCAGCAGCTTGACAGGGAATAATGAAAAACTGTTTTTT.

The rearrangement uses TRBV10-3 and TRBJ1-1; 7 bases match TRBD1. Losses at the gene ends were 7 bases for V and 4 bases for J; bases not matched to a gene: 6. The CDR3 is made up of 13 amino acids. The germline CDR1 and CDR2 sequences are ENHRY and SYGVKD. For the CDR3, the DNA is TGTGCCATCAAGGGACAGCCTATCACTGAAGCTTTCTTT. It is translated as CAIKGQPITEAFF.

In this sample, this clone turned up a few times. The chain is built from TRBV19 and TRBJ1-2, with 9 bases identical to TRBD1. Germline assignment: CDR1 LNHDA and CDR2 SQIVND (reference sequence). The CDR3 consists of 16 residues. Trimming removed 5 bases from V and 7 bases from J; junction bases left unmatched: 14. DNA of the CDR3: TGTGCCAGTAGTTCCACCGGGACAGGGAAAGTTGTTGGCTACACCTTC. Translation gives CASSSTGTGKVVGYTF. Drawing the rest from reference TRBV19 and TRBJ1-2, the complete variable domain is DGGITQSPKYLFRKEGQNVTLSCEQNLNHDAMYWYRQDPGQGLRLIYYSQIVNDFQKGDIAEGYSVSREKKESFPLTVTSAQKNPTAFYLCASSSTGTGKVVGYTFGSGTRLTVV.

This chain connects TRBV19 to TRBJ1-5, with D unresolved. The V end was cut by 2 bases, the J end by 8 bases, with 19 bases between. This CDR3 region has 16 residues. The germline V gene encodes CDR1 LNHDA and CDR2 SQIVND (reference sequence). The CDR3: CASSIRSEVRGEPQHF. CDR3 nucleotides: TGTGCCAGTAGTATACGATCGGAAGTCAGAGGAGAGCCCCAGCATTTT.

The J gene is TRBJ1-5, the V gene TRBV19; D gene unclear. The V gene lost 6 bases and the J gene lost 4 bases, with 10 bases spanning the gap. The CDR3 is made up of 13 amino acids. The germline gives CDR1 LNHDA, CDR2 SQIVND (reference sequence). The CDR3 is CASRMGRNQPQHF. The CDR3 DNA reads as TGTGCCAGTAGAATGGGGAGAAATCAGCCCCAGCATTTT. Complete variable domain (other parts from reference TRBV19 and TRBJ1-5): DGGITQSPKYLFRKEGQNVTLSCEQNLNHDAMYWYRQDPGQGLRLIYYSQIVNDFQKGDIAEGYSVSREKKESFPLTVTSAQKNPTAFYLCASRMGRNQPQHFGDGTRLSIL.